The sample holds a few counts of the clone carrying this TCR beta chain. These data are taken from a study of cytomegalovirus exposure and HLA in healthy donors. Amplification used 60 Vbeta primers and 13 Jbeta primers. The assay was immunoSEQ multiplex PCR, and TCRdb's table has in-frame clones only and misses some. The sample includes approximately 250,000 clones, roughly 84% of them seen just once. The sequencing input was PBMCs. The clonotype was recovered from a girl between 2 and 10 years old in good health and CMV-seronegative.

The CDR3 region is CAWSLRFYGYTF. The CDR3, as DNA: TGTGCCTGGTCGTTGCGGTTCTATGGCTACACCTTC. The chain couples TRBV30 to TRBJ1-2; D gene unclear. The V end was cut by 5 bases, the J end by 4 bases, with 11 bases between. Germline loops: CDR1 GTSNPN, CDR2 SVGIG (reference sequence). The CDR3 is 12 residues long.